A single sample gave rise to the 9 T cell receptor beta chains below, sequenced in a study of blood T cell repertoires in COVID-19. Profiling relied on immunoSEQ multiplex PCR, and the TCRdb table lists in-frame clones only, not all of them. The table lists 190,000 or so clones, 83% of them singletons. Sample: peripheral blood. These receptors were obtained from a man aged 45 to 65 with active or convalescent COVID-19.

The V and J genes are TRBV7-8 and TRBJ2-7, with D possibly TRBD1 on 6 matching bases. CDR3 length: 15 amino acids. V lost 5 bases and J lost 2, with 16 bases in between. The germline CDR1 and CDR2 sequences are SGHVS and FQNEAQ. DNA of the CDR3: TGTGCCAGCAGCGAGGACAGCTACGAACCCTACGAGCAGTACTTC. This codes for CASSEDSYEPYEQYF.

V gene TRBV20-1 combines with J gene TRBJ1-4; D gene unclear. The CDR3 is 11 residues long. V lost 5 bases to trimming and J lost 4 bases, with 5 bases between them. Germline loops: CDR1 DFQATT, CDR2 SNEGSKA (reference sequence). The CDR3 is CSAPNNEKLFF. DNA of the CDR3: TGCAGTGCTCCTAATAATGAAAAACTGTTTTTT.

This rearrangement joins TRBV24-1 to TRBJ2-5, with TRBD2 matching over 12 bases. CDR1 KGHDR and CDR2 SFDVKD come from the germline V gene. With V trimmed by 4 bases and J by 3 bases, 2 bases remained unmatched. The CDR3 runs to 15 residues. The CDR3 region has the DNA TGTGCCACCAGTGACCGGACTAGCGGGAAAGAGACCCAGTACTTC. Amino acids: CATSDRTSGKETQYF.

The rearrangement joins TRBV10-3 to TRBJ2-7, with D perhaps TRBD2 (7 bases). Germline V gene data show CDR1 as ENHRY and CDR2 as SYGVKD. Deletions cut 0 bases from V and 1 base from J, with 16 bases between. There are 17 residues in the CDR3. The CDR3 bases are TGTGCCATCAGTGAGTCTCCGGGGGGCGAAGTTTCCTACGAGCAGTACTTC. As protein: CAISESPGGEVSYEQYF.

The chain recombines TRBV28 with TRBJ2-2; D perhaps matches TRBD1 (5 bases). CDR1 MDHEN and CDR2 SYDVKM come from the germline V gene. V lost 4 bases, J lost 7 bases, and 16 bases lay in between. This CDR3 region has 15 residues. The CDR3, as DNA: TGTGCCAGCAGTTCCAGACAGACAGCCGGCGGGGAGCTGTTTTTT. Its protein product is CASSSRQTAGGELFF.

The chain combines TRBV10-3 with TRBJ1-2, with D perhaps matching TRBD1 (5 bases). The germline gives CDR1 ENHRY, CDR2 SYGVKD. V was shortened by 1 base and J by 8 bases, with 8 bases between the two germline ends. This CDR3 is built from 12 residues. Here the CDR3 reads CAISEYGGGYTF. DNA for the CDR3: TGTGCCATCAGTGAGTACGGGGGAGGCTACACCTTC.

The CDR3 protein is CAWSSRDRRSYEQYF. Written as DNA, the CDR3 is TGTGCCTGGAGTTCCCGGGACAGGCGGTCCTACGAGCAGTACTTC. The chain carries TRBV30 and TRBJ2-7; 8 positions match TRBD1. V gave up 2 bases and J gave up 1 base; unmatched junction bases: 7. From germline, CDR1 is GTSNPN and CDR2 SVGIG (reference sequence). The length of the CDR3 is 15 residues.

This clone is classed as medium-sized. DNA for the CDR3: TGTGCCAGCAGCCCGACAACACTAGCCAAAAACATTCAGTACTTC. Protein sequence: CASSPTTLAKNIQYF. This chain links TRBV9 with TRBJ2-4, with unresolved D. Deletions cut 4 bases from V and 0 bases from J, with 11 bases between. The CDR3 covers 15 residues. Germline V gene sequence: CDR1 SGDLS, CDR2 YYNGEE.

This chain uses TRBV7-8 with TRBJ1-5, with TRBD1 as a possible D gene (6 bases). This CDR3 contains 14 residues. Per the germline V gene, CDR1 is SGHVS and CDR2 is FQNEAQ. V lost 3 bases and J lost 4, with 10 bases in between. CDR3 DNA sequence: TGTGCCAGCAGCTTCCAAACAGGGAATCAGCCCCAGCATTTT. Translated: CASSFQTGNQPQHF.